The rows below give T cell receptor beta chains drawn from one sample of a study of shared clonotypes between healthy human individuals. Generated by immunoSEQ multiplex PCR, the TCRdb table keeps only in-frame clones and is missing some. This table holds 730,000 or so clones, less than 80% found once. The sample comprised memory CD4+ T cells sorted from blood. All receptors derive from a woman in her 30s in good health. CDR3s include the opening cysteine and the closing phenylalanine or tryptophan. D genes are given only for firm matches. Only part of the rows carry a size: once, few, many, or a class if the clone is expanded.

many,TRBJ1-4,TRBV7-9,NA,TGTGCCAGCAGCTTAGGGTGGCAGGGAATACCAACTAATGAAAAACTGTTTTTT,CASSLGWQGIPTNEKLFF
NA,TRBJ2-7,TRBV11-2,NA,TGTGCCAGCAGCTTAGATGCGACCCTCTACGAGCAGTACTTC,CASSLDATLYEQYF
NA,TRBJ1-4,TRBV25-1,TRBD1,TGTGCCAGCAGTGAAGTGGGACAGGGAAATGAAAAACTGTTTTTT,CASSEVGQGNEKLFF
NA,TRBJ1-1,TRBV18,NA,TGTGCCAGCTCACCACGCGGGCAGAAGAACACTGAAGCTTTCTTT,CASSPRGQKNTEAFF
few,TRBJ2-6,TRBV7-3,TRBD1,TGTGCCAGCAGCTCCTTGATGGACAGGGGCTCTGGGGCCAACGTCCTGACTTTC,CASSSLMDRGSGANVLTF
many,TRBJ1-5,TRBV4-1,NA,TGCGCCAGCAGCCAAAACGACGGTAATCAGCCCCAGCATTTT,CASSQNDGNQPQHF
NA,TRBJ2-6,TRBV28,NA,TGTGCCAGCAGCTCAGGGGCGACACCCTCTGGGGCCAACGTCCTGACTTTC,CASSSGATPSGANVLTF
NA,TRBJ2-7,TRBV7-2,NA,TGTGCCAGCAGCAAGGACGGTACAAGGCAGTACTTC,CASSKDGTRQYF
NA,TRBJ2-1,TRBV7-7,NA,TGTGCCACTGCGGGTCTCGGGAGAAATGAGCAGTTCTTC,CATAGLGRNEQFF
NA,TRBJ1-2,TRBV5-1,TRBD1,TGCGCCAGCAGCTTAGAAGCCGGGACAGGACGCGGCTACACCTTC,CASSLEAGTGRGYTF
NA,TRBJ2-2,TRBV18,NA,TGTGCCAGCTCACCACTAATTTATAGGAGCGGGGAGCTGTTTTTT,CASSPLIYRSGELFF
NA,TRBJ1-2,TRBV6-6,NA,TGTGCCAGCAGTTACGGACAGCCGACTAACTATGGCTACACCTTC,CASSYGQPTNYGYTF
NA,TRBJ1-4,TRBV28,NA,TGTGCCAGCAGCCAACTTGCAACTAATGAAAAACTGTTTTTT,CASSQLATNEKLFF
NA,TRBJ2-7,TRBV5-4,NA,TGTGCCAGCAGCTTACTTGGGAGCGTCGAGCAGTACTTC,CASSLLGSVEQYF
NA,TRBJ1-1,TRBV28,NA,TGTGCCAGCAATCCGGCCTGGGGCACTGAAGCTTTCTTT,CASNPAWGTEAFF
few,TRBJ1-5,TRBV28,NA,TGTGCCTGCGGAGGAGGGGCAGGTCAGCCCCAGCATTTT,CACGGGAGQPQHF
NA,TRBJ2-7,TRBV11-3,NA,TGTGCCAGCAGCTTAAGTAACGGTCACCAAAGTAGCTACGAGCAGTACTTC,CASSLSNGHQSSYEQYF
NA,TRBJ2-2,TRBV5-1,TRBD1,TGCGCCAGCAAGACCGGGACAGGGGTCACCGGGGAGCTGTTTTTT,CASKTGTGVTGELFF
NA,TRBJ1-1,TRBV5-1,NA,TGCGCCAGCAAGGAGGGGTCGAACACTGAAGCTTTCTTT,CASKEGSNTEAFF
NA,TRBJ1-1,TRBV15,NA,TGTGCCACCAGCAGAGAATTCCGGGCTCCTGGGGGAACTGAAGCTTTCTTT,CATSREFRAPGGTEAFF
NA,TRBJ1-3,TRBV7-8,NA,TGTGCCAGCAGCTTCGCCGGGGCTGATGGAAACACCATATATTTT,CASSFAGADGNTIYF
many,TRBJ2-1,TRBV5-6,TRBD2,TGTGCCAGCAGCCTGACTAGCGGGTCCTACAATGAGCAGTTCTTC,CASSLTSGSYNEQFF
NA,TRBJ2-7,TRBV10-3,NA,TGTGCCATCAGTGAGTCCGGGGGGCGAAACGAGCAGTACTTC,CAISESGGRNEQYF
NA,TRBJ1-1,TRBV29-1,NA,TGCAGCGTTGGAAGGGAATTCACTGGAGCTTTCTTT,CSVGREFTGAFF
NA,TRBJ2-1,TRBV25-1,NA,TGTGCCAGCAGTGAATCTGGCGCAGCCTACAATGAGCAGTTCTTC,CASSESGAAYNEQFF
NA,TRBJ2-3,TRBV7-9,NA,TGTGCCAGCAGCCTCGCAGGAGGAGATACGCAGTATTTT,CASSLAGGDTQYF
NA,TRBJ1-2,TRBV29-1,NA,TGCAGCGTTGATTCTTTAGCGAACTATGGCTACACCTTC,CSVDSLANYGYTF
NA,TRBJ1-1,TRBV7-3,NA,TGTGCCAGCAGCTTTCATCAGAACACTGAAGCTTTCTTT,CASSFHQNTEAFF
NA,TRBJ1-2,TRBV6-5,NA,TGTGCCAGCAAAAGACAGGATAACTATGGCTACACCTTC,CASKRQDNYGYTF
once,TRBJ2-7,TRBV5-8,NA,TGTGCCAGCAGCTTGATGGGCAGCAGCTCCTACGAGCAGTACTTC,CASSLMGSSSYEQYF
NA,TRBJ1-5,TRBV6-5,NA,TGTGCCAGCAGTTACTCACCCAATCAGCCCCAGCATTTT,CASSYSPNQPQHF
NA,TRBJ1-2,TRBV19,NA,TGTGCCAGCGCGCCAGGGCTTAACTATGGCTACACCTTC,CASAPGLNYGYTF
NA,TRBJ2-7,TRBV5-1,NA,TGCGCCAGCAGCGGCGGTGGGGGCCCCTACGAGCAGTACTTC,CASSGGGGPYEQYF
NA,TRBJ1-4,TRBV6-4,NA,TGTGCCAGCAGTGTACTACCCACTAATGAAAAACTGTTTTTT,CASSVLPTNEKLFF
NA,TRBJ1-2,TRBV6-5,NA,TGTGCCAGCAGTTTATCCGGGGCGCCCGGGGTTGGCTACACCTTC,CASSLSGAPGVGYTF
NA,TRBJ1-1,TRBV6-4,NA,TGTGCCAGCAGTGACGGGCGAACTGAAGCTTTCTTT,CASSDGRTEAFF
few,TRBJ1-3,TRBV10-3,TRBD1,TGTGCCATCAGTGAGTCCCCGGGACAGGGACGGTACACCATATATTTT,CAISESPGQGRYTIYF
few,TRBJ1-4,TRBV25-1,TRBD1,TGTGCCAGCAGTGATCCGGACAGGGTTGATGAAAAACTGTTTTTT,CASSDPDRVDEKLFF
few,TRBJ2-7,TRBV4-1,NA,TGCGCCAGCAGCCAAGAAAAGTCCAGCTCGGCCTCCTACGAGCAGTACTTC,CASSQEKSSSASYEQYF
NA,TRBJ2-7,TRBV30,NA,TGTGCCTGGAACCGGGACCTTACCTACGAGCAGTACTTC,CAWNRDLTYEQYF
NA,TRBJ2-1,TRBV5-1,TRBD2,TGCGCCAGCAGCCCGGGACTAGCGGGAACAAATGAGCAGTTCTTC,CASSPGLAGTNEQFF
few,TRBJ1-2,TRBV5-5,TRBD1,TGTGCCAGCAGCTTGGGGGCAGGGGGCTATGGCTACACCTTC,CASSLGAGGYGYTF
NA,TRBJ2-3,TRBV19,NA,TGTGCCAGTAGCCCTATTTCCGGGGGCACAGATACGCAGTATTTT,CASSPISGGTDTQYF
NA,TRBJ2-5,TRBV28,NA,TGTGCCAGCAGTTTGCCCGTCGGGACCCAGTACTTC,CASSLPVGTQYF
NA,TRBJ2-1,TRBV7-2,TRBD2,TGTGCCAGCAGCGTGCGGGAGATGGGTGAGCAGTTCTTC,CASSVREMGEQFF
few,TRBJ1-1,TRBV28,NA,TGTGCCAGCAGGACAACAGGGTTCTCCGCTTTCTTT,CASRTTGFSAFF
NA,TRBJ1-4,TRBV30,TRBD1,TGTGCCTGGAGTGTATTGACAGGGCGTGGAGGCACTAATGAAAAACTGTTTTTT,CAWSVLTGRGGTNEKLFF
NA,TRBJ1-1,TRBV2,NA,TGTGCCAGCAGCCCGGGACGTCCGATGAACACTGAAGCTTTCTTT,CASSPGRPMNTEAFF
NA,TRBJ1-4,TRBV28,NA,TGTGCCAGCAGGGCGCTACAGGGAACTAATGAAAAACTGTTTTTT,CASRALQGTNEKLFF
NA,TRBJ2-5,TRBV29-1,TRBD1,TGCAGCGGTACCGGGACAGGGACGCAGACCCAGTACTTC,CSGTGTGTQTQYF
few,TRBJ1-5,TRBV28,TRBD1,TGTGCCAGCAGTTCAGGGGGCCTGAATCAGCCCCAGCATTTT,CASSSGGLNQPQHF
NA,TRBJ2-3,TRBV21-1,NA,TGTGCCAGCAGCAGACTAGAGGCAGATACGCAGTATTTT,CASSRLEADTQYF
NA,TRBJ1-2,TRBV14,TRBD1,TGTGCCAGCAGCTCCCTAGGACAGGGAAACTATGGCTACACCTTC,CASSSLGQGNYGYTF
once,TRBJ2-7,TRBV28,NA,TGTGCCAGCAGCCTACCGGAGGGCCGCTACGAGCAGTACTTC,CASSLPEGRYEQYF
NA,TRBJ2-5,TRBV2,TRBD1,TGTGCCAGCAGTGGGGACAGGGGAGGGGAGACCCAGTACTTC,CASSGDRGGETQYF